Described below is a single TCR beta chain sequence and its context. The target of this receptor is not known. Per-base qualities were not stored, and no clone one base away is much larger. The collaborating institutions used their own protocols to collect whole blood in K2EDTA tubes. For TCRbeta analysis, collaborators shipped samples as frozen whole blood, isolated PBMCs, or DNA extracted from either of those sample types. The data stem from a study of blood T cell repertoires in COVID-19 (dated by TCRdb to between 2020 and 2021). For the study in its entirety: The collaborator samples originated in the United States, Italy and Spain and spanned the acute and convalescent phases of COVID-19. A de-identified subject ID, COVID-19 status, age in years and sex were almost always included in the sample metadata. Samples were obtained from the ongoing ImmuneRACE study (first 160 participants) and from 1,000 to 1,500 subjects provided by 6 global collaborators. The material from the prospective study consisted of cDNA or gDNA derived from T cells, B-cell-depleted T cells, or PBMCs. Where HLA class I and class II types were available, the types were taken from metadata supplied by the sample provider, not from assay-based typing. The dataset comprised deeply sampled blood TCRbeta repertoires from subjects exposed to, actively infected with, or recovered from COVID-19. The repertoires were released in a freely available public database intended as a resource for research on the immune response to SARS-CoV-2.

TCRbeta CDR3 regions were amplified from genomic DNA by means of the immunoSEQ Assay, a bias-controlled multiplex PCR. The paper's data handling went like this. The number of nucleated cells in each sample was estimated from the amplification of reference gene primers within the assay. Sequence reads were collapsed and filtered to measure the absolute abundance of every unique TCRbeta CDR3 rearrangement. For each sample, productive Simpson clonality was calculated as the square root of Simpson's diversity index over productive rearrangements. As stored in TCRdb, this immuneACCESS dataset retains in-frame rearrangements with V and J assigned. A fraction of the clones does not appear; measured against another copy, unresolved V genes explain less than half of the discrepancy, and the remainder lacks a known reason. The V and J calls and clone size come from that table; D and trimming were worked out from the DNA. A total of 150,000 to 200,000 clones appear in this sample, about 91% of them only once. Of the sample, under 4.5% is held by the ten largest clones.

Overall study outcomes, separate from this receptor: How much clinical and demographic metadata was included differed by source and by participant, and the metadata was provided uncurated.

This clonotype was obtained from a woman aged 25 to 45 with acute or convalescent COVID-19. Material: peripheral blood.

The CDR3 in this case is CASSRGGYQPQHF. At the DNA level, the sequence is TGTGCCAGCAGCCGAGGGGGTTATCAGCCCCAGCATTTT. In this chain, TRBV6-5 is recombined with TRBJ1-5; the D segment could be TRBD1, given 6 matching bases. There are 13 amino acids in the CDR3, from cysteine to phenylalanine inclusive. Left in the record is the CDR3 DNA by itself, 39 bases read in frame from the first base. CDR1 MNHEY and CDR2 SVGAGI are derived from the germline V gene. The germline ends are 11 bases apart after V is trimmed by 6 bases and J by 5 bases.